This entry lists 10 T cell receptor beta chains sequenced from one sample in a study of long-term antiretroviral therapy in people with HIV. Version v3.0 of the immunoSEQ assay ran at survey level. Assay: immunoSEQ multiplex PCR; the TCRdb copy retains only in-frame clones and omits some. Seen here are more than 6,000 clones, 77% observed once, and the top ten hold 15%. The sample was unsorted PBMCs, taken 0.5 years before starting antiretroviral therapy. These receptors originate from a man aged 40-55 years with HIV.

The chain uses TRBV5-4 and TRBJ1-1; TRBD1 matches at 7 bases. CDR3 length: 12 residues. The V segment lost 3 bases and the J segment 5 bases; nucleotides outside the gene matches: 1. From germline, CDR1 is SGHNT and CDR2 YYREEE (reference sequence). Here the CDR3 DNA reads TGTGCCAGCAGCTCACAGGGGACTGAAGCTTTCTTT. Encoded protein: CASSSQGTEAFF.

The chain joins TRBV18 to TRBJ2-1; 12 bases line up with TRBD2. J lost 0 bases, V lost 5 bases, and 8 bases had no gene match. Germline V gene sequence: CDR1 KGHSH, CDR2 LQKENI. CDR3 length equals 18 residues. The CDR3 bases are TGTGCCAGCTCATTCCCAGGACTAGCGGGGATCTCCTACAATGAGCAGTTCTTC. It yields the protein CASSFPGLAGISYNEQFF.

V is TRBV7-2 and J is TRBJ2-7; D not resolved. The CDR3 is made up of 14 amino acids. V was cut by 4 bases and J by 2 bases, with 12 bases left in between. CDR1 is SGHTA and CDR2 is FQGNSA in the germline V gene. CDR3: CASSYVDLPYEQYF. As DNA, the CDR3 is TGTGCCAGCAGCTACGTGGATCTCCCCTACGAGCAGTACTTC.

The chain has TRBV5-5 and TRBJ2-7; either TRBD1 or TRBD2 may fit D (5 bases each). The CDR3 is made up of 16 amino acids. The germline CDR1 and CDR2 sequences are SGHKS and YYEKEE (reference sequence). V lost 2 bases and J lost 5, with 20 bases in between. CDR3 region: CASSLVPGPEIDEQYF. The DNA of the CDR3 is TGTGCCAGCAGCTTAGTACCGGGACCCGAGATAGACGAGCAGTACTTC.

This sequence joins TRBV19 and TRBJ2-3; a weak D match, TRBD2 (5 bases). CDR3 length equals 15 residues. Germline CDR1 reads LNHDA; CDR2 reads SQIVND (reference sequence). V was clipped by 5 bases and J by 0 bases, with 12 bases between them. CDR3 DNA sequence: TGTGCCAGTAGTTCCGGAGCGGCGAGCACAGATACGCAGTATTTT. Its protein product is CASSSGAASTDTQYF. Full variable domain (outside the CDR3, taken from reference TRBV19 and TRBJ2-3): DGGITQSPKYLFRKEGQNVTLSCEQNLNHDAMYWYRQDPGQGLRLIYYSQIVNDFQKGDIAEGYSVSREKKESFPLTVTSAQKNPTAFYLCASSSGAASTDTQYFGPGTRLTVL.

CDR3 protein: CASRGVLIPNQPQHF. CDR3 in DNA: TGTGCCAGTAGGGGGGTTCTTATACCCAATCAGCCCCAGCATTTT. The chain couples TRBV19 to TRBJ1-5; tentatively, D is TRBD1 (5 bases). V was shortened by 6 bases and J by 3 bases, with 15 bases between the two germline ends. CDR1 is LNHDA, CDR2 SQIVND, per germline (reference sequence). This CDR3 region has 15 residues.

The chain joins TRBV7-2 to TRBJ1-5; 9 bases are a match to TRBD1. CDR3 length equals 18 residues. From germline, CDR1 is SGHTA and CDR2 FQGNSA. V shed 4 bases, J shed 4 bases, and the junction held 14 bases outside the gene matches. CDR3 amino acids: CASSWSSEGTGTNQPQHF. Written as DNA, the CDR3 is TGTGCCAGCAGCTGGTCCTCGGAGGGGACAGGGACTAATCAGCCCCAGCATTTT.

In its sample, this clone is medium-sized. This sequence joins TRBV25-1 and TRBJ1-2, with 8 bases fitting TRBD1. In germline, CDR1 is MGHDK, CDR2 SYGVNS. The CDR3 has 15 amino acids. The V and J ends lost 1 base and 8 bases, in that order; junction bases with no gene match: 9. CDR3 loop: CASSESGTGWWGYTF. The CDR3 nucleotides read TGTGCCAGCAGTGAATCAGGGACAGGTTGGTGGGGCTACACCTTC.

V and J are TRBV5-6 and TRBJ2-6; maybe TRBD2 (6 bases). With 1 base removed from V and 0 bases from J, the gap between germline ends came to 14 bases. The CDR3 runs 18 residues. The germline V gene has CDR1 SGHDT and CDR2 YYEEEE. CDR3 residues: CASSLTRARGSGANVLTF. CDR3 DNA: TGTGCCAGCAGCTTGACGAGGGCGCGGGGCTCTGGGGCCAACGTCCTGACTTTC.

The V gene is TRBV25-1, the J gene TRBJ2-7; no definite D call. This CDR3 region has 14 residues. Germline lookup yields CDR1 MGHDK and CDR2 SYGVNS. Trimming pared 5 bases from V and 4 bases from J, leaving 15 bases between. CDR3 in amino acids: CASSPKGQVYEQYF. The CDR3 bases are TGTGCCAGCAGTCCGAAGGGCCAAGTTTACGAGCAGTACTTC.